Listed here are 18 T cell receptor beta chains from one sample, sequenced in a study of T cell repertoires in cytomegalovirus infection. These TCRs' antigens remain unknown. TCRdb itself ran the reads through MiXCR, one entry per CDR3 protein. The repertoire holds about 920,000 distinct CDR3 sequences, with 30% to 40% as singletons. This specimen was cultured CD8+ T cells from PBMCs, taken from culture after CMV antigen stimulation. The receptors here all came from a human donor in good health (CMV status not recorded). Some clones in this sample may be carry-over from other donors' samples.

J is TRBJ2-1 and V is TRBV5-1; TRBD2 might be the D (6 bases). Trimming pared 0 bases from V and 8 bases from J, leaving 12 bases between. Germline V gives CDR1 SGHRS, CDR2 YFSETQ. The CDR3 length is 14 residues. CDR3 sequence reads: CASSLGMGGDEQFF. CDR3 DNA: TGCGCCAGCAGCTTGGGCATGGGGGGTGATGAGCAGTTCTTC.

The V call is TRBV11-2, the J call TRBJ2-2; D is uncertain. The length of the CDR3 is 13 residues. Between the trimmed V and J ends, which lost 5 bases and 5 bases, there was a span of 9 bases. From germline, CDR1 is SGHAT and CDR2 FQNNGV. CDR3 sequence reads: CASSKFVTGELFF. The CDR3 DNA reads TGTGCCAGCAGCAAATTCGTGACCGGGGAGCTGTTTTTT.

This clonotype came up a few times. The gene calls are TRBV7-9 and TRBJ2-2; 7 bases line up with TRBD1. The germline V gene has CDR1 SEHNR and CDR2 FQNEAQ (reference sequence). The CDR3 contains 16 residues. Trimming at V came to 6 bases and at J to 2 bases, leaving 9 bases not matched to a gene. The CDR3 coding sequence is TGTGCCAGCAGAACAGACAGGGTGCATAACACCGGGGAGCTGTTTTTT. Its protein product is CASRTDRVHNTGELFF.

The chain links TRBV7-9 to TRBJ2-7; D may match TRBD1 or TRBD2 (6 bases each). The V end lost 7 bases, the J end lost 2 bases, and 18 bases lay between the germline ends. The CDR3 sequence is 15 residues long. CDR1 and CDR2 (germline): SEHNR, FQNEAQ (reference sequence). Here the CDR3 reads CASNELGGGPYEQYF. Written as DNA, the CDR3 is TGTGCCAGCAACGAATTAGGAGGGGGGCCCTACGAGCAGTACTTC.

A few counts support this clonotype. This chain links TRBV12-3 or TRBV12-4 with TRBJ2-2; 7 bases match TRBD2. This CDR3 comprises 14 residues. J lost 4 bases, V lost 4 bases, and 3 bases had no gene match. Written as DNA, the CDR3 is TGTGCCAGCAGTTGGGGGGGGTTCACCGGGGAGCTGTTTTTT. It is translated as CASSWGGFTGELFF.

As to this clonotype: The junction does not match germline at one end; this may be a read error. The chain carries TRBV18 and TRBJ2-2; no definite D call. Germline lookup yields CDR1 KGHSH and CDR2 LQKENI. This CDR3 has 12 amino acids. CDR3 in amino acids: CVSSPVPPELFF. CDR3 sequence (DNA): TGTGTCAGCTCACCGGTCCCCCCGGAGCTGTTTTTT.

To note about this clonotype: The CDR3 carries no conserved terminal phenylalanine or tryptophan, so it likely arises from a read error. The chain recombines TRBV3-1 with TRBJ2-5, with 12 positions matching TRBD2. The CDR3 contains 22 residues. From germline, CDR1 is LGHDT and CDR2 YNNKEL (reference sequence). J gave up 0 bases and V 1 base, and 18 bases lay outside the gene matches. CDR3 protein: CASSQAPLGLAGHQRDQETQYL. In DNA, the CDR3 is TGTGCCAGCAGCCAAGCACCCCTCGGACTAGCGGGACATCAACGCGACCAAGAGACCCAGTACCTC.

In this sample, this clonotype turned up many times. The V and J genes are TRBV7-4 and TRBJ2-5; TRBD1 matches at 8 bases. The CDR3 totals 14 residues. Germline V gene sequence: CDR1 SGHVT, CDR2 SQSDAQ. V trimming: 5 bases; J trimming: 3 bases; junction bases outside the gene matches: 5. CDR3 sequence: CASSLQGVEETQYF. Here the CDR3 DNA reads TGTGCCAGCAGCCTACAGGGGGTAGAAGAGACCCAGTACTTC.

This chain links TRBV7-3 with TRBJ2-5, with no clear D. Between the trimmed V and J ends, which lost 7 bases and 0 bases, there was a span of 12 bases. CDR1 is SGHTA and CDR2 is FQGTGA in the germline V gene. The CDR3 spans 14 residues. The CDR3 loop reads CASKEVSNQETQYF. CDR3 coding DNA: TGTGCCAGCAAAGAGGTGTCGAACCAAGAGACCCAGTACTTC.

J is TRBJ1-1 and V is TRBV10-2; tentatively, D is TRBD1 (6 bases). V was clipped by 0 bases and J by 12 bases, with 14 bases between them. CDR1 and CDR2 from the germline V gene are WSHSY and SAAADI. The CDR3 totals 13 residues. CDR3 in DNA: TGCGCCAGCAGTGAGTCTGCGGTGGGGGCGACTTTCTTT. Translating gives CASSESAVGATFF.

The CDR3 sequence: CASSSGAVGETQYF. The CDR3 coding sequence is TGTGCCAGCAGTTCAGGGGCCGTCGGAGAGACCCAGTACTTC. The chain employs TRBV6-5 and TRBJ2-5; a weak D match, TRBD1 (6 bases). V was cut by 4 bases and J by 4 bases, with 13 bases left in between. CDR1 and CDR2 from the germline V gene are MNHEY and SVGAGI. This CDR3 region has 14 residues.

This chain uses TRBV7-6 with TRBJ1-2, with TRBD1 matching over 9 bases. CDR1 SGHVS and CDR2 FNYEAQ come from the germline V gene. The CDR3 length is 15 residues. V was clipped by 5 bases and J by 3 bases; unmatched bases: 7. The chain's CDR3 is CASSRRDRVDYGYTF. The CDR3 DNA is TGTGCCAGCAGCCGAAGGGACAGGGTGGACTATGGCTACACCTTC.

This rearrangement joins TRBV19 to TRBJ1-1; 7 bases map to TRBD1. Germline CDR1 LNHDA, CDR2 SQIVND (reference sequence). V gave up 0 bases and J gave up 5 bases; unmatched junction bases: 3. The length of the CDR3 is 14 residues. The CDR3 bases are TGTGCCAGTAGTATAGAAGTGGACAGGACTGAAGCTTTCTTT. It is translated as CASSIEVDRTEAFF.

V gene TRBV6-6 combines with J gene TRBJ1-4; D unclear. The ends were cut back, 5 bases at V and 5 bases at J, with 12 bases in the middle. The CDR3 loop spans 14 amino acids. Germline V gene data show CDR1 as MNHNY and CDR2 as SVGAGI (reference sequence). As DNA, the CDR3 is TGTGCCAGCAGTCCAAACGGGAGGAATGAAAAACTGTTTTTT. Its protein product is CASSPNGRNEKLFF.

The chain employs TRBV10-3 and TRBJ1-5, with D possibly being TRBD1 (5 bases). The CDR3 consists of 18 residues. The germline V gene encodes CDR1 ENHRY and CDR2 SYGVKD. Deletions cut 3 bases from V and 0 bases from J, with 18 bases between. For the CDR3, the DNA is TGTGCCATCAGTGAATTCGCCGGGACTGGATATAGCAATCAGCCCCAGCATTTT. It yields the protein CAISEFAGTGYSNQPQHF.

This clonotype was observed a handful of times. The J gene is TRBJ2-4, the V gene TRBV27; 8 nucleotides agree with TRBD1. CDR1 and CDR2 from the germline V gene are MNHEY and SMNVEV (reference sequence). The CDR3 is made up of 14 amino acids. Germline trimming cut 5 bases from V and 8 bases from J; bases unmatched to any gene: 8. CDR3 in DNA: TGTGCCAGCAGTACCCGACTACAGGGGGACATTCAGTACTTC. It encodes CASSTRLQGDIQYF.

The table lists this clonotype with many counts. This sequence joins TRBV7-3 and TRBJ2-1, with 9 bases matching TRBD2. V trimming: 4 bases; J trimming: 9 bases; junction bases outside the gene matches: 16. Germline loops: CDR1 SGHTA, CDR2 FQGTGA. This CDR3 contains 17 residues. The CDR3 bases are TGTGCCAGCAGCTCCCTGGGCGGGGGGGCGGCCGGCGTTGAGCAGTTCTTC. Its translation: CASSSLGGGAAGVEQFF.

This chain uses TRBV12-3 or TRBV12-4 with TRBJ1-2, with 10 bases lining up with TRBD1. With 5 bases clipped from V and 7 bases from J, the junction kept 13 bases outside the gene matches. CDR3 length: 16 amino acids. The CDR3 coding sequence is TGTGCCAGCAGTGCCCCCGCGGGACAGGGGATTGGTGGCTACACCTTC. As protein: CASSAPAGQGIGGYTF.